Listed below are T cell receptor beta chains from one sample, sequenced in a study of early T cells in non-severe SARS-CoV-2 infection. One entry per CDR3 protein results from TCRdb running MiXCR on the 5' RACE reads. The data hold 35,000 to 40,000 distinct CDR3 sequences, with roughly 3.9% observed a single time. Sequencing was carried out using whole blood. These receptors originate from an adult who was a healthcare worker with PCR-confirmed SARS-CoV-2 infection or an uninfected control (not recorded which). CDR3s include the opening cysteine and the closing phenylalanine or tryptophan. D genes are given only for firm matches. Clone sizes are given selectively: once, few, many, or a class where the clone is expanded.

v_call	d_call	j_call	clone_size	cdr3_nt	cdr3_aa
TRBV7-2	-	TRBJ1-3	many	TGTGCCAGCAGCCGTGACAGGTCCAACGGAAACACCATATATTTT	CASSRDRSNGNTIYF
TRBV29-1	-	TRBJ2-3	-	TGCAGCGTTACGAAGGCAGATACGCAGTATTTT	CSVTKADTQYF
TRBV28	-	TRBJ1-2	many	TGTGCCAGCAGTTTAAGTCGCTCCGGCGGCTATGGCTACACCTTC	CASSLSRSGGYGYTF
TRBV7-9	-	TRBJ2-7	many	TGTGCCAGCAGCTTCGGACAGAGTCACTCCTACGAGCAGTACTTC	CASSFGQSHSYEQYF
TRBV6-2/TRBV6-3	-	TRBJ2-1	many	TGTGCCAGCAGTTACTTGGTGGGAGCCTACAATGAGCAGTTCTTC	CASSYLVGAYNEQFF
TRBV9	TRBD2	TRBJ2-3	medium-sized	TGTGCCAGCAGCGTAGGACTAGCGGGAGGGCCCTCCGTAGATACGCAGTATTTT	CASSVGLAGGPSVDTQYF
TRBV12-3/TRBV12-4	TRBD1	TRBJ1-1	many	TGTGCCAGCAGTGACAGGGGCGAAGCTTTCTTT	CASSDRGEAFF
TRBV7-2	-	TRBJ1-2	few	TGTGCCAGCAGCTTGGACAGTAAAAACTATGGCTACACCTTC	CASSLDSKNYGYTF
TRBV2	-	TRBJ1-2	many	TGTGCCAGCAGTGACGGAAACTATGGCTACACCTTC	CASSDGNYGYTF
TRBV5-1	TRBD2	TRBJ2-1	-	TGCGCCAGCAGCTTGGGAGGGCGGGAGATCGATGAGCAGTTCTTC	CASSLGGREIDEQFF
TRBV5-1	-	TRBJ2-3	many	TGCGCCAGCAGTTGGACTCGCACAGATACGCAGTATTTT	CASSWTRTDTQYF
TRBV20-1	TRBD2	TRBJ2-1	many	TGCAGTGCCAATAGCGGGAGAACCCGTTTGGGCAATGAGCAGTTCTTC	CSANSGRTRLGNEQFF
TRBV27	-	TRBJ1-2	many	TGTGCCAGCAGTTTATTTAAACCTCCCGGGGTCTATAATGGCTACACCTTC	CASSLFKPPGVYNGYTF
TRBV11-2	TRBD2	TRBJ2-7	few	TGTGCCAGCAGCCACCCGGGACTACAATACGAGCAGTACTTC	CASSHPGLQYEQYF
TRBV7-2	-	TRBJ2-1	many	TGTGCCAGCAGTGGCAACAATGAGCAGTTCTTC	CASSGNNEQFF
TRBV7-3	TRBD2	TRBJ2-1	many	TGTGCCAGCAGCTCTGGGGGGACTAGCGGGAGTTCAAGTGAGCAGTTCTTC	CASSSGGTSGSSSEQFF
TRBV7-9	-	TRBJ2-5	many	TGTGCCAGCAGCCTCCCAAGTACGGGTGAATCAGAGACCCAGTACTTC	CASSLPSTGESETQYF
TRBV9	TRBD2	TRBJ2-7	few	TGTGCCAGCAGCGTAGGGACCGGACTAGCGGGGTACGAGCAGTACTTC	CASSVGTGLAGYEQYF
TRBV29-1	-	TRBJ2-5	-	TGCAGCGTTGACAGGGGAGTAGGAGAGACCCAGTACTTC	CSVDRGVGETQYF
TRBV5-1	TRBD2	TRBJ2-7	many	TGCGCCAGCAGCTTGGTCCCAGCGGGAGGGGGCTACGAGCAGTACTTC	CASSLVPAGGGYEQYF
TRBV3-1	-	TRBJ2-7	-	TGTGCCAGCAGCCAAGGGTCCTACGAGCAGTACTTC	CASSQGSYEQYF
TRBV3-1	TRBD2	TRBJ2-2	many	TGTGCCAGCAGCCTCGGACTAGCGGGAGGAGCCGGGGAGCTGTTTTTT	CASSLGLAGGAGELFF
TRBV7-2	-	TRBJ2-1	few	TGTGCCAGCAGCTTATGGGCAGGGGATTACAATGAGCAGTTCTTC	CASSLWAGDYNEQFF
TRBV20-1	TRBD2	TRBJ2-2	many	TGCAGTGCTACCACATGGGAGCGGGAGCTTAACACCGGGGAGCTGTTTTTT	CSATTWERELNTGELFF